The clone carrying this TCR beta chain came up a few times. What it recognizes is unknown. Deletions cut 0 bases from V and 3 bases from J, with 10 bases between. Germline lookup yields CDR1 SGDLS and CDR2 YYNGEE. This CDR3 has 16 residues. cDNA libraries for TCR beta contained unique molecular identifiers. TCRdb itself ran the PCR reads through MiXCR, one entry per CDR3 protein. This sample has hundreds of thousands of distinct CDR3 sequences, with around 50% found just once. The data derive from a study of post-analysis software for immune sequencing data. Study outcomes and limitations: Five TRBV segments, TRBV5-6, TRBV5-1 and TRBV20-1 among them, were found more frequent in patients than controls.

Material for sequencing was blood. The V gene is TRBV9, the J gene TRBJ1-6; D ambiguous. This receptor was obtained from a girl between 5 and 17 years old with multiple sclerosis. The CDR3 loop reads CASSVGEAGYNSPLHF. In DNA, the CDR3 is TGTGCCAGCAGCGTAGGCGAAGCGGGCTATAATTCACCCCTCCACTTT.